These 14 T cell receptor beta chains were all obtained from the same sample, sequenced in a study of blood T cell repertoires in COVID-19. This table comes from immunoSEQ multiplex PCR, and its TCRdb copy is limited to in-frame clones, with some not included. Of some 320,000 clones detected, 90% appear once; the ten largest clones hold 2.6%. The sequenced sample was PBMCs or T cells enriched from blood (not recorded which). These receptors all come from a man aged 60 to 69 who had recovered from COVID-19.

Here the CDR3 reads CAWSVLAGSQETQYF. The DNA of the CDR3 is TGTGCCTGGAGTGTCCTAGCGGGGTCCCAAGAGACCCAGTACTTC. The chain carries TRBV30 and TRBJ2-5, with 9 nucleotides matching TRBD2. This CDR3 has 15 amino acids. The V segment lost 0 bases and the J segment 1 base; nucleotides outside the gene matches: 3. CDR1 is GTSNPN, CDR2 SVGIG, per germline (reference sequence).

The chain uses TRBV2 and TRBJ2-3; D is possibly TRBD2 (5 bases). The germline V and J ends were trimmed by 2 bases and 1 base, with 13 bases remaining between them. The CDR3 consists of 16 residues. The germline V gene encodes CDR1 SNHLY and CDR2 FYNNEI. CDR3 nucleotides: TGTGCCAGCAGTGAACTCCGGGGTGGTCGCACAGATACGCAGTATTTT. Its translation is CASSELRGGRTDTQYF.

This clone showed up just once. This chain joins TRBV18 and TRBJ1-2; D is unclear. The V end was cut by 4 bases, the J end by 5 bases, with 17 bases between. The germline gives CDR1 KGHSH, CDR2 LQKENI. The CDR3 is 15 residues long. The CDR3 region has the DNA TGTGCCAGCTCACAGGAGGTTGGCCAGTCTTATGGCTACACCTTC. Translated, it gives CASSQEVGQSYGYTF.

CDR3 sequence reads: CASSLLAGGPSSYNEQFF. The CDR3 DNA reads as TGTGCCAGCAGCTTACTAGCGGGGGGGCCGAGCTCCTACAATGAGCAGTTCTTC. This chain links TRBV7-9 with TRBJ2-1; the match to TRBD2 covers 12 bases. There are 18 residues in the CDR3. Losses at the gene ends were 2 bases for V and 0 bases for J; bases not matched to a gene: 5. The V gene's germline CDR1 is SEHNR and CDR2 FQNEAQ (reference sequence).

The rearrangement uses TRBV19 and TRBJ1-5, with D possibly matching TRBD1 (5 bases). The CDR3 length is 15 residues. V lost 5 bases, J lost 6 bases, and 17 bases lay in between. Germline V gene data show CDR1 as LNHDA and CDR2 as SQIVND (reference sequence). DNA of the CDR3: TGTGCCAGTAGTGGCGAGCAGGGCGGACGTCAGCCCCAGCATTTT. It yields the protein CASSGEQGGRQPQHF.

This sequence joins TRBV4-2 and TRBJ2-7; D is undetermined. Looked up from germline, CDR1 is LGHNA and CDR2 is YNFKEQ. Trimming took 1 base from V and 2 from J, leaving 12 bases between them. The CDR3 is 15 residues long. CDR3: CASSQGVTPAYEQYF. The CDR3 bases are TGTGCCAGCAGCCAAGGGGTGACACCTGCCTACGAGCAGTACTTC.

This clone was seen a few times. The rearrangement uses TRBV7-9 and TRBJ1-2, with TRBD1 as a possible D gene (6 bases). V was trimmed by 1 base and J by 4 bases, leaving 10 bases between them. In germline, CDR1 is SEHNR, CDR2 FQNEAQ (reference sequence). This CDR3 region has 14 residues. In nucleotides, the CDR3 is TGTGCCAGCAGCTTAGGCGGACAGATCTATGGCTACACCTTC. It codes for CASSLGGQIYGYTF.

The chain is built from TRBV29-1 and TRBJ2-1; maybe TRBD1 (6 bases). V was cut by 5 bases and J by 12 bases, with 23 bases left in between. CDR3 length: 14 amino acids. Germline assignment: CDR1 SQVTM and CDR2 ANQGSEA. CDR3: CSVYEQGFTMGQFF. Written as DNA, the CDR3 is TGCAGCGTTTATGAACAGGGCTTTACAATGGGGCAGTTCTTC.

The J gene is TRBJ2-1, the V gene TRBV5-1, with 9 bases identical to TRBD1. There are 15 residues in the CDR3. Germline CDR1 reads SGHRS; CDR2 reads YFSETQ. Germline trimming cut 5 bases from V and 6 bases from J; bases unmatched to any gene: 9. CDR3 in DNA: TGCGCCAGCAGGACACGGGGACAGGGTAGCAATGAGCAGTTCTTC. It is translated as CASRTRGQGSNEQFF.

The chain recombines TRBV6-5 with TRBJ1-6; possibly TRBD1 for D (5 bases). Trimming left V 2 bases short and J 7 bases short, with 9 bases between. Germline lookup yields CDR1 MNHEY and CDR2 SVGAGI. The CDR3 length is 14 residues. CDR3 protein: CASSYGGNNSPLHF. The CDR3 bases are TGTGCCAGCAGTTACGGGGGGAACAATTCACCCCTCCACTTT.

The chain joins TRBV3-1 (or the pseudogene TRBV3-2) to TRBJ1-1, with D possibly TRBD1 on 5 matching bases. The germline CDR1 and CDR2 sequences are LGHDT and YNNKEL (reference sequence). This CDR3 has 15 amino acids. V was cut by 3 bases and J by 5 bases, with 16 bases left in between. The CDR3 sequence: CASSHTFQGWTEAFF. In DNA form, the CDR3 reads TGTGCCAGCAGCCACACCTTCCAGGGCTGGACTGAAGCTTTCTTT.

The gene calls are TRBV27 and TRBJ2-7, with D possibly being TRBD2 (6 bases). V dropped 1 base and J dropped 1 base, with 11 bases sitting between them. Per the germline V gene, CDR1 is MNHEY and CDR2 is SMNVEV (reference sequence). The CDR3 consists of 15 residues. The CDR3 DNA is TGTGCCAGCAGTTTATGGGGGGAGGTATCCTACGAGCAGTACTTC. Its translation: CASSLWGEVSYEQYF.

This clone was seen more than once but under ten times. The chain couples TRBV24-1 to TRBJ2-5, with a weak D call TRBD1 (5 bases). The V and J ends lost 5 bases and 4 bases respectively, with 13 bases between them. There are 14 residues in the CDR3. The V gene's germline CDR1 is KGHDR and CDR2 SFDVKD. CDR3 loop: CATSVGDFGETQYF. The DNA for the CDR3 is TGTGCCACCAGTGTAGGGGATTTCGGAGAGACCCAGTACTTC.

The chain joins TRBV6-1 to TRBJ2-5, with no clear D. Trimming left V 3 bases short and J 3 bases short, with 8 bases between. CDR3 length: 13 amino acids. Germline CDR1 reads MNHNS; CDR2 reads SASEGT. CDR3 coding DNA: TGTGCCAGCAGTGATTGGCAGAAAGAGACCCAGTACTTC. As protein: CASSDWQKETQYF.